These 18 T cell receptor beta chains share one sample of origin, sequenced in a study of T-cell reconstitution after alpha-beta-depleted transplantation in children. Preparation of the TCRbeta library involved a method that used unique molecular identifiers. TCRdb redid the calling of the PCR reads with MiXCR, one entry per CDR3 protein. The sample consists of around 200,000 distinct CDR3 sequences, roughly a tenth of them appearing once. The sequencing used PBMCs, collected before TCRalphabeta/CD19-depleted stem cell transplant. Every receptor here comes from a child less than two years old with acute myeloid leukemia, due to receive a stem cell transplant.

This clonotype was seen many times. J is TRBJ1-1 and V is TRBV12-3 or TRBV12-4, with TRBD1 identical over 11 bases. There are 16 residues in the CDR3. Unmatched junction bases numbered 11, after V lost 5 bases and J lost 6 bases. CDR3 amino acids: CASSHGQGARGAEAFF. The CDR3 DNA sequence: TGTGCCAGCAGTCATGGACAGGGGGCTAGAGGGGCTGAAGCTTTCTTT.

This clonotype was detected many times. The V and J genes are TRBV9 and TRBJ1-6; no firm D call. This CDR3 has 16 residues. V was cut by 4 bases and J by 6 bases, with 17 bases left in between. Germline CDR1 is SGDLS and CDR2 is YYNGEE. CDR3 nucleotide sequence: TGTGCCAGCAGCCCCCGAATAGCCGCTGGTAATTCACCCCTCCACTTT. This sequence encodes CASSPRIAAGNSPLHF.

This clonotype was observed at least ten times. The chain carries TRBV20-1 and TRBJ1-2; D remains ambiguous. CDR1 and CDR2 from the germline V gene are DFQATT and SNEGSKA (reference sequence). Trimming took off 6 bases at V and 0 bases at J, with 17 bases between the two ends. The CDR3 sequence is 15 residues long. CDR3 nucleotides: TGCAGTGCCGCCCCCTACCAGAAGGCTAACTATGGCTACACCTTC. Translation: CSAAPYQKANYGYTF.

This clonotype was found many times. The chain links TRBV7-9 to TRBJ1-1; D is undetermined. This CDR3 is 13 amino acids long. Deletions cut 1 base from V and 11 bases from J, with 14 bases between. Germline V lookup: CDR1 SEHNR, CDR2 FQNEAQ (reference sequence). The DNA for the CDR3 is TGTGCCAGCAGCTTAGTCCGGTCCAACCAGGCTTTCTTT. Translated: CASSLVRSNQAFF.

V gene TRBV5-1 combines with J gene TRBJ2-5, with D perhaps TRBD1 (6 bases). The V gene lost 4 bases and the J gene lost 2 bases, with 12 bases spanning the gap. The CDR3 totals 14 residues. Germline V gives CDR1 SGHRS, CDR2 YFSETQ. Here the CDR3 DNA reads TGCGCCAGCAGCGGCACAGGGAAACAAGAGACCCAGTACTTC. It translates to CASSGTGKQETQYF. Looking up the rest from reference TRBV5-1 and TRBJ2-5 gives the full variable domain: KAGVTQTPRYLIKTRGQQVTLSCSPISGHRSVSWYQQTPGQGLQFLFEYFSETQRNKGNFPGRFSGRQFSNSRSEMNVSTLELGDSALYLCASSGTGKQETQYFGPGTRLLVL.

This clonotype was recorded at least ten times. The rearrangement joins TRBV27 to TRBJ2-7, with 7 positions matching TRBD1. The CDR3 loop spans 15 amino acids. Germline assignment: CDR1 MNHEY and CDR2 SMNVEV (reference sequence). Unmatched junction bases numbered 12, after V lost 10 bases and J lost 0 bases. The CDR3 nucleotides are TGTGCCATCAGGGGGTTGTCAGGGAGCTCCTACGAGCAGTACTTC. Its protein product is CAIRGLSGSSYEQYF.

This clonotype came up once. This may come from a read error, since a much larger clone is one base off. This chain connects TRBV11-3 to TRBJ2-1; maybe TRBD2 (5 bases). From germline, CDR1 is SGHNT and CDR2 YENEEA. CDR3 length equals 14 residues. The CDR3 DNA follows: TGTGCCAGCGGCTTATTTGGGCAGGAGGATGAGCAGTTCTTC. As protein: CASGLFGQEDEQFF. Variable domain in full (rest from reference TRBV11-3 and TRBJ2-1): EAGVVQSPRYKIIEKKQPVAFWCNPISGHNTLYWYLQNLGQGPELLIRYENEEAVDDSQLPKDRFSAERLKGVDSTLKIQPAELGDSAVYLCASGLFGQEDEQFFGPGTRLTVL.

This clonotype was seen at least ten times. This sequence joins TRBV29-1 and TRBJ1-6, with D maybe TRBD1 (5 bases). CDR1 and CDR2 from the germline V gene are SQVTM and ANQGSEA. The length of the CDR3 is 13 residues. V was trimmed by 3 bases and J by 9 bases, leaving 12 bases between them. The CDR3 sequence: CSVEGQGGSPLHF. The DNA for the CDR3 is TGCAGCGTTGAGGGCCAGGGAGGTTCACCCCTCCACTTT.

This clonotype was detected ten times or more. The chain uses TRBV7-9 and TRBJ1-6; 9 bases are shared with TRBD1. The CDR3 runs to 16 residues. Trimming removed 5 bases from V and 6 bases from J; junction bases left unmatched: 8. CDR1 is SEHNR, CDR2 FQNEAQ, per germline (reference sequence). This CDR3 is CASSPMVGQGNSPLHF. CDR3 coding DNA: TGTGCCAGCAGCCCGATGGTGGGACAGGGTAATTCACCCCTCCACTTT.

The table lists this clonotype with many counts. The chain combines TRBV19 with TRBJ1-1, with TRBD1 matching 12 bases. The CDR3 length is 15 residues. The junction had 6 bases not matched to a gene; V was cut back by 5 bases and J by 5 bases. Per germline, CDR1 LNHDA and CDR2 SQIVND (reference sequence). The CDR3 spells CASSGDRGLWTEAFF. CDR3 nucleotides: TGTGCCAGTAGTGGGGACAGGGGGCTGTGGACTGAAGCTTTCTTT.

To note about this clonotype: A single base separates this from a much larger clone, so it may be a read error. The chain has TRBV10-3 and TRBJ1-2; tentatively, D is TRBD1 (5 bases). CDR3 length: 13 amino acids. Germline CDR1 is ENHRY and CDR2 is SYGVKD. DNA of the CDR3: TGTGCCGTCAGCGCCGGGACCGACTATGGCTACACCTTC. Protein: CAVSAGTDYGYTF.

This clonotype has just a few counts. The chain recombines TRBV28 with TRBJ1-2, with 10 bases fitting TRBD1. Germline lookup yields CDR1 MDHEN and CDR2 SYDVKM. The CDR3 length is 13 residues. The trim removed 6 bases at V and 6 bases at J, leaving 4 bases unmatched. The CDR3: CASRRGQGNGYTF. DNA of the CDR3: TGTGCCAGCAGACGGGGACAGGGGAATGGCTACACCTTC.

To note about this clonotype: This may be a read error: a much more frequent sequence differs by one nucleotide. The V and J genes are TRBV28 and TRBJ1-2; 7 bases match TRBD1. Per the germline V gene, CDR1 is MDHEN and CDR2 is SYDVKM. The CDR3 has 13 amino acids. The CDR3 DNA reads TGTACCAGCAGTTTACAGGGGAACTATGGCTACACCTTC. Translating gives CTSSLQGNYGYTF.

This clonotype was picked up many times. The chain employs TRBV7-2 and TRBJ2-2, with TRBD1 as a possible D gene (5 bases). The CDR3 runs to 15 residues. Germline V gene sequence: CDR1 SGHTA, CDR2 FQGNSA. V shed 4 bases and J shed 0 bases, with 9 bases lying between them. The CDR3 region has the DNA TGTGCCAGCAGCTCACAGGCGACGAACACCGGGGAGCTGTTTTTT. It codes for CASSSQATNTGELFF.

This clonotype was recorded at least ten times. The DNA of the CDR3 is TGTGCCAGCAGCATCCGACTAGCGGGGAGTAATGAGCAGTTCTTC. Protein product: CASSIRLAGSNEQFF. The chain couples TRBV9 to TRBJ2-1; 11 nucleotides match TRBD2. This CDR3 is built from 15 residues. J was trimmed by 7 bases and V by 4 bases; bases with no gene match: 7. Per germline, CDR1 SGDLS and CDR2 YYNGEE.

This clonotype was seen many times. This chain joins TRBV7-2 and TRBJ2-2, with 7 bases that match TRBD1. Trimming took 1 base from V and 9 from J; bases not matched to a gene: 2. The CDR3 length is 13 residues. In germline, CDR1 is SGHTA, CDR2 FQGNSA. CDR3 protein: CASSLEGARELFF. The CDR3 DNA sequence: TGTGCCAGCAGCTTAGAGGGGGCTCGGGAGCTGTTTTTT.

This clonotype was seen at least ten times. V usage is TRBV24-1 and J usage is TRBJ2-1; tentatively, D is TRBD2 (5 bases). The germline gives CDR1 KGHDR, CDR2 SFDVKD. This CDR3 contains 18 residues. V lost 1 base and J 0 bases, leaving 15 bases between the germline ends. Here the CDR3 reads CATSDLPIPGSSYNEQFF. CDR3 nucleotides: TGTGCCACCAGTGATTTACCGATTCCGGGGAGCTCCTACAATGAGCAGTTCTTC.

This clonotype was counted a few times. The CDR3 here is CASSSGGGNIQYF. For the CDR3, the DNA is TGCGCCAGCAGCTCCGGTGGCGGAAACATTCAGTACTTC. This chain uses TRBV5-1 with TRBJ2-4; the D is unclear. The CDR3 contains 13 residues. The germline V and J ends were trimmed by 3 bases and 6 bases, with 10 bases remaining between them. CDR1 SGHRS and CDR2 YFSETQ come from the germline V gene.